Here is one T cell receptor beta chain with its context. Unmatched junction bases numbered 8, after V lost 7 bases and J lost 6 bases. Germline V gene sequence: CDR1 MNHNS, CDR2 SASEGT. The CDR3 contains 14 residues. The data derive from a study of technical replicates of blood from a handful of donors. Clones were sequenced by immunoSEQ multiplex PCR, and TCRdb holds only the in-frame ones, with some missing. The sample consists of 75,000 to 100,000 clones, approximately 94% of them appearing once. V gene TRBV6-1 combines with J gene TRBJ2-3; 9 nucleotides align to TRBD2. Sequencing used T cells isolated from PBMCs. This receptor was taken from a human donor in good health. The CDR3 region has the DNA TGTGCCAGCATCACCGGGACTAGCTACGATACGCAGTATTTT. Its translation is CASITGTSYDTQYF.